These 9 T cell receptor beta chains were all obtained from the same sample, sequenced in a study of T cell changes during pregnancy in multiple sclerosis (dated by TCRdb to between 2018 and 2021). The library was obtained by the immunoSEQ multiplex PCR assay. Here the immuneACCESS table is served through TCRdb, limited to in-frame sequences with V and J called. Missing clones are a known gap in these copies; in checked studies unresolved V genes cover under half, and the rest lacks a known reason. A total of under 70,000 clones appear in this sample, more than 75% of them only once. The ten biggest clones cover 1.3% of the sample. The material was peripheral blood, obtained in the second trimester of pregnancy. The receptors come from a female donor with multiple sclerosis, enrolled in a pregnancy study.

This clone was seen once. This rearrangement joins TRBV13 to TRBJ1-1; no firm D call. Per the germline V gene, CDR1 is PRHDT and CDR2 is FYEKMQ (reference sequence). Trimming stripped 4 bases from V and 10 bases from J, with 13 bases between. There are 12 residues in the CDR3. CDR3 DNA sequence: TGTGCCAGCAGCTCTTCCGGGGTCGGAGCTTTCTTT. Translating it yields CASSSSGVGAFF.

The V call is TRBV14, the J call TRBJ2-1, with 9 bases matching TRBD2. The J segment lost 0 bases and the V segment lost 3 bases, leaving 9 bases of the junction unmatched. The CDR3 contains 18 residues. Germline assignment: CDR1 SGHDN and CDR2 FVKESK. Here the CDR3 reads CASSQFAGGGSSYNEQFF. The CDR3 coding sequence is TGTGCCAGCAGCCAGTTCGCGGGAGGGGGGAGCTCCTACAATGAGCAGTTCTTC.

The chain uses TRBV5-4 and TRBJ1-1; 8 positions match TRBD1. The CDR3 extends over 12 amino acids. The germline CDR1 and CDR2 sequences are SGHNT and YYREEE (reference sequence). Trimming took 4 bases from V and 4 from J; bases not matched to a gene: 0. CDR3 sequence: CASSTGGTEAFF. The CDR3 DNA reads TGTGCCAGCAGCACAGGGGGCACTGAAGCTTTCTTT.

This chain connects TRBV7-6 to TRBJ1-5; 10 nucleotides match TRBD1. After removal of 5 bases from V and 7 bases from J, the junction contained 5 bases not matched to a gene. The V gene's germline CDR1 is SGHVS and CDR2 FNYEAQ. This CDR3 comprises 14 residues. The CDR3 DNA sequence: TGTGCCAGCAGCCCGGGACAGGGGAACCAGCCCCAGCATTTT. Its translation is CASSPGQGNQPQHF.

This chain joins TRBV5-1 and TRBJ1-1; D unclear. Germline CDR1 reads SGHRS; CDR2 reads YFSETQ. Trimming shortened V by 1 base and J by 4 bases, and 8 bases separated the two germline ends. This CDR3 has 13 residues. The CDR3 bases are TGCGCCAGCAGCTTGTCAGAGGGCACTGAAGCTTTCTTT. This encodes CASSLSEGTEAFF.

V and J are TRBV28 and TRBJ1-5, with 8 bases aligning to TRBD1. Germline trimming cut 8 bases from V and 5 bases from J; bases unmatched to any gene: 11. Germline loops: CDR1 MDHEN, CDR2 SYDVKM. This CDR3 comprises 15 residues. CDR3 loop: CASGQGIWSDQPQHF. CDR3 sequence (DNA): TGTGCCAGCGGACAGGGAATATGGAGCGATCAGCCCCAGCATTTT.

In this sample, this clone turned up once. This rearrangement joins TRBV11-2 to TRBJ2-1; D ambiguous. The CDR3 has 14 residues. The V gene lost 5 bases and the J gene lost 8 bases, with 16 bases spanning the gap. From germline, CDR1 is SGHAT and CDR2 FQNNGV. The CDR3 DNA is TGTGCCAGCAGCGACTTTCCCGCCGAGGATGAGCAGTTCTTC. Protein sequence: CASSDFPAEDEQFF.

The chain is built from TRBV5-1 and TRBJ2-7; TRBD1 matches 7 bases. Germline lookup yields CDR1 SGHRS and CDR2 YFSETQ. V lost 4 bases to trimming and J lost 4 bases; unmatched junction nucleotides: 8. This CDR3 spans 14 amino acids. CDR3 DNA sequence: TGCGCCAGCAGCCCCTGGGACAGAGAGTACGAGCAGTACTTC. Translating gives CASSPWDREYEQYF.

The chain carries TRBV10-2 and TRBJ2-7, with 11 bases fitting TRBD2. In germline, CDR1 is WSHSY, CDR2 SAAADI. The CDR3 totals 14 residues. V shed 2 bases and J 11 bases; nucleotides not matched to a gene: 8. CDR3 DNA sequence: TGCGCCAGCAGTGAGAGACTAGCGGGGTCTCAGGAGTACTTC. Protein product: CASSERLAGSQEYF.